This passage covers 2 T cell receptor beta chains from one sample sequenced in a study of cytomegalovirus exposure and HLA in healthy donors. The PCR ran on 60 Vbeta and 13 Jbeta primers. Produced via immunoSEQ multiplex PCR; TCRdb's table is partial and in-frame only. The sample records more than 140,000 clones, approximately 78% being singletons. Sequenced: PBMCs. Source of these receptors: a man aged 18 to 30 in good health and CMV-seropositive.

The chain recombines TRBV7-8 with TRBJ1-3; D is ambiguous. The CDR3 runs 14 residues. Germline-derived CDR1 and CDR2 are SGHVS and FQNEAQ. Trimming pared 5 bases from V and 0 bases from J, leaving 8 bases between. The CDR3: CASSPGISGNTIYF. The CDR3 DNA is TGTGCCAGCAGCCCGGGGATCTCTGGAAACACCATATATTTT.

The chain couples TRBV4-2 to TRBJ2-5, with TRBD2 matching over 13 bases. Trimming at V came to 2 bases and at J to 5 bases, leaving 14 bases not matched to a gene. The CDR3 contains 19 residues. CDR1 and CDR2 from the germline V gene are LGHNA and YNFKEQ. The CDR3 spells CASSQFLGLAGDARETQYF. The CDR3 nucleotides read TGTGCCAGCAGCCAATTCCTCGGACTAGCGGGAGACGCGCGGGAGACCCAGTACTTC.